This T cell receptor beta chain was sequenced during a study of CD8+ T cells in alopecia areata. Isolated RNA was reverse transcribed into cDNA used as the sequencing template. Repertoires were generated with immunoSEQ multiplex PCR, while TCRdb's copy carries only in-frame clones and drops some. This repertoire shows 150,000 or so clones, roughly 65% found once; its top ten account for approximately 0.9%. The V end was cut by 1 base, the J end by 7 bases, with 8 bases between. The CDR3 runs 12 residues. The germline CDR1 and CDR2 sequences are SGHDT and YYEEEE. Remarks on this clone: Its specificity is unknown.

Findings of the study overall: Affected scalp, especially in alopecia totalis/universalis, had a higher clonality than normal scalp did.

Treatment denoted: oral pan-JAK inhibitor, 5-10 mg twice daily. From PBMCs, CD4+ and CD8+ T cells were sorted. This specimen was CD4+ T cells sorted from blood, taken at week 4, from a patient treated with tofacitinib. The rearrangement uses TRBV5-6 and TRBJ1-2; D is undetermined. The sequence came from a human donor with alopecia areata. The CDR3 DNA reads as TGTGCCAGCAGCTTGCCCATGGCTGGCTACACCTTC. It specifies CASSLPMAGYTF.